Included here is one T cell receptor (beta chain) sequence, with context. Its antigen is still unknown. No base-level quality is on record; no much larger clone is a single base apart. The data originate from a study of beta chain features in type 1 diabetes (dated by TCRdb to the late 2010s). About the study as a whole: No differences in mean age, gender distribution, total cell number or subset yield were found between patients and healthy donors. A total of 85 million to 140 million sorted cells were examined across all samples, and the number of cells per subset was strongly correlated with RNA yield. In the study, TCRB repertoires of sorted circulating CD4+ T cell subsets from recently diagnosed type 1 diabetes patients were compared with those of matched healthy donors. Regulatory and stem cell-like memory subsets were isolated from only 8 patients and about 8 healthy donors, whereas naive and central memory subsets came from all 30 or so donors. The full study reports these points: Because cDNA rather than genomic DNA was sequenced, highly expressing activated cells could have been over-represented, although no difference in activation and CD3 levels was found between groups. Type 1 diabetes patients showed a moderate but significant shortening of TCRB CDR3 length in all four CD4+ subsets. Naive, central memory and regulatory TCRB repertoires appeared more similar among patients than among healthy donors. HLA sub-analyses involved small numbers of individuals, so any influence of HLA type on TCRB rearrangement remained unresolved. Shorter templates might be favored by PCR, yet because patient and control samples were amplified and corrected together, any such skew would affect both groups equally. Fewer insertions and more nucleotide deletions at VDJ recombination sites were observed in patients with type 1 diabetes, implying thymic rearrangement abnormalities.

The High Capacity cDNA Reverse Transcription Kit was used to reverse transcribe all of the isolated RNA, meaning that expressed TCRB transcripts were what got sequenced. Deep immunoSEQ sequencing was applied to naive, central memory and regulatory T cell samples, giving an average of approximately 4 million total reads per sample. Sorted cells were lysed in RLT buffer, and RNA was extracted using DNase-treated RNeasy Micro or Mini kits according to cell number. To prevent cross-contamination, every cell subset was processed on its own, while patient and healthy donor samples were processed together. The immunoSEQ multiplex PCR was used to amplify TCRB sequences from cDNA, yielding 87-bp fragments that span the CDR3 region. Amplicons were sequenced on the Illumina HiSeq platform. The paper's data handling went like this. Synthetic template baselines were used to correct PCR bias computationally, reads within Hamming distance 2 were collapsed together, and singletons that could not be merged were discarded. Reads were aligned to IMGT to assign V, D and J genes, CDR3 length, and insertions or deletions at six rearrangement sites. Within each subset, clonotype counts were normalized to the number of sorted cells before true diversity and Gini coefficients were calculated with the tcR R package. The overlap coefficient, calculated on TCRB nucleotide sequences, was used to measure repertoire sharing. As a proxy for the pre-selection repertoire, out-of-frame TCRB sequences from naive cells were analyzed. TCRdb stores this immuneACCESS table with in-frame sequences only. Part of the clones is absent; in the studies checked, under half of the shortfall reflects unresolved V genes, and no reason is known for the rest. That table gives V, J and clone size, and the DNA gave D and trimming. Present in this sample are approximately 170,000 clones, around 63% of which were seen just once. Of the sample, 0.08% to 0.1% is held by the ten largest clones.

Each donor gave one peripheral blood draw, averaging around 120 mL, which was collected into heparinised tubes. A BD FACSAria II was used to sort naive, central memory, regulatory and stem cell-like memory CD4+ T cells with a panel that included CD45RO, CCR7, CD25, CD127, CD95 and CD27. A purity above 98% was achieved for all sorted populations. Right away, PBMCs were isolated by Lymphoprep density gradient centrifugation and were stained directly, with no culture step. So that batch effects would be minimized, each experiment stained and sorted samples in pairs, pairing one healthy donor with one patient. V lost 5 bases and J lost 1 base; the stretch between them is 11 bases long. CDR1 SGHTA and CDR2 FQGNSA were looked up in the germline V gene. Taken from cysteine to phenylalanine, the CDR3 has 14 residues. Only the CDR3 region is kept as DNA, spanning 42 bases read in frame from base 1.

The sequence is built from TRBV7-2 and TRBJ1-1; a weak D assignment points to TRBD1 (6 bases agree). The sequence was obtained from a man aged 30 to 39 with type 1 diabetes. Sequencing was done on a sample of naive CD4+ T cells from blood. The cell subset or site label, as the study defines it: true naive CD4+ T cells. In nucleotides, the sequence is TGTGCCAGCAGCACGGACAGATCGAACACTGAAGCTTTCTTT. This encodes CASSTDRSNTEAFF.